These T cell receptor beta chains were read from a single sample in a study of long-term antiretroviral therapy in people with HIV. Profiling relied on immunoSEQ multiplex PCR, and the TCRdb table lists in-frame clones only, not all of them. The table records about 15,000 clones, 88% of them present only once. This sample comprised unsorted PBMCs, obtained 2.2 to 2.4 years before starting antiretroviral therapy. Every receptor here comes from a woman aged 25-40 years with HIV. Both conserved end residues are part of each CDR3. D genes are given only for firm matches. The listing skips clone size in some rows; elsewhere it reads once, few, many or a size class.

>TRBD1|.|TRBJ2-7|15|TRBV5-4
TGTGCCAGCAGCTTGGGCGGACAGGGGGCGTACGAGCAGTACTTC
CASSLGGQGAYEQYF
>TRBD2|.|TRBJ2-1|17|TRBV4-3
TGCGCCAGCAGCCAAGATTATTCTAGCGGGGCTTACAATGAGCAGTTCTTC
CASSQDYSSGAYNEQFF
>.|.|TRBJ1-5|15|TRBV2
TGTGCCAGCATGGAGGACTCCTATAGCAATCAGCCCCAGCATTTT
CASMEDSYSNQPQHF
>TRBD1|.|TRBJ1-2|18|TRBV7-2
TGTGCCAGCAGCTTAGAGTACAGGGGGTATGGGGTAAACTATGGCTACACCTTC
CASSLEYRGYGVNYGYTF
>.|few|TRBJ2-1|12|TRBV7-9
TGTGCTACCGGTCAGTCCTACAATGAGCAGTTCTTC
CATGQSYNEQFF
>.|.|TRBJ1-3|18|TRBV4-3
TGCGCCAGCAGCCAAGAAGCCCGGCAGAGTAGGGCTGGAAACACCATATATTTT
CASSQEARQSRAGNTIYF
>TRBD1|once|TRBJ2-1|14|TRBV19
TGTGCCAGTAGTAGGGACAGGGGTAACAATGAGCAGTTCTTC
CASSRDRGNNEQFF
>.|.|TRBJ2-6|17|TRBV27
TGTGCCAGCACGGATCAGGGAATTGGCTCTGGGGCCAACGTCCTGACTTTC
CASTDQGIGSGANVLTF
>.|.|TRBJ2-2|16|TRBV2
TGTGCCAGCAGTGCGGGGATAGGGCCGAACACCGGGGAGCTGTTTTTT
CASSAGIGPNTGELFF
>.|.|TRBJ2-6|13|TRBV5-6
TGTGCCAGCAGTAGATCTGGGGCCAACGTCCTGACTTTC
CASSRSGANVLTF
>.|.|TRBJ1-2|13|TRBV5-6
TGTGCCAGCAGCTTGAATCAGGGTGATGGCTACACCTTC
CASSLNQGDGYTF
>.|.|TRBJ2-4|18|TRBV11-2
TGTGCCAGCAGCTTAGATTATCTAGGGCTCAGACCTCAAAACATTCAGTACTTC
CASSLDYLGLRPQNIQYF
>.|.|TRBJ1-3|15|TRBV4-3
TGCGCCAGCAGCCAAGCGGATTACTCTGGAAACACCATATATTTT
CASSQADYSGNTIYF
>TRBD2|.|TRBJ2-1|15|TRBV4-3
TGCGCCAGCAGCCATTACAGCGGGGTAGGCGATGAGCAGTTCTTC
CASSHYSGVGDEQFF
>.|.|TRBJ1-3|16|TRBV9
TGTGCCAGCAGCGTAGCCAGGGCCTTCTCTGGAAACACCATATATTTT
CASSVARAFSGNTIYF
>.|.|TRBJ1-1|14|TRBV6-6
TGTGCCAGCAGTTACTCGACGTACGGAGGTGAAGCTTTCTTT
CASSYSTYGGEAFF
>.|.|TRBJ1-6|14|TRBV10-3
TGTGCCATCAGCCTTGAAGAGTTTAATTCACCCCTCCACTTT
CAISLEEFNSPLHF
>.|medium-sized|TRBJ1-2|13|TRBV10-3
TGTGCCATCAGTGACGACCGGTACTATGGCTACACCTTC
CAISDDRYYGYTF
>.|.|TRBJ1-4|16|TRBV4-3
TGCGCCAGCAGCCAAGATGGCAGGGGAGCTAATGAAAAACTGTTTTTT
CASSQDGRGANEKLFF